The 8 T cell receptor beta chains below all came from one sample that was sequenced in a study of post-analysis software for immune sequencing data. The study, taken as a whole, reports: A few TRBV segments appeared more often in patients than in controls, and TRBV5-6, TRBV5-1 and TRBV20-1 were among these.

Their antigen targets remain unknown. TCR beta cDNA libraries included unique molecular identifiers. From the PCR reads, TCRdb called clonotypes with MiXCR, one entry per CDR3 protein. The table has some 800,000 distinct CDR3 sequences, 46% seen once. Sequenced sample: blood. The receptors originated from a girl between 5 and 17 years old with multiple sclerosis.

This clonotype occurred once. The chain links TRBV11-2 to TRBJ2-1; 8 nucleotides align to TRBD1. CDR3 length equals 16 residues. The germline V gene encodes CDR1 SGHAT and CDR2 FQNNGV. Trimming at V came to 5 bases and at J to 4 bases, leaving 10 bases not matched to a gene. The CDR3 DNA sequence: TGTGCCAGCAGCCTGCGGACAGGGAATTTTTACAATGAGCAGTTCTTC. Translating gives CASSLRTGNFYNEQFF.

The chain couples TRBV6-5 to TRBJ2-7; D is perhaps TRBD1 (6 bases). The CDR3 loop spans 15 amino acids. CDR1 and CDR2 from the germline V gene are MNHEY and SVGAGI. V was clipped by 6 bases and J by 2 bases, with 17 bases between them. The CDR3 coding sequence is TGTGCCAGCAGCCCCGGGACAAAAGGAACCTACGAGCAGTACTTC. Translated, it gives CASSPGTKGTYEQYF.

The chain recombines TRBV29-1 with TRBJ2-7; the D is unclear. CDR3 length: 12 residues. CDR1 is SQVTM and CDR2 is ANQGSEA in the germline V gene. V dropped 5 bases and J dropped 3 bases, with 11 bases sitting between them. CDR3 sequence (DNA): TGCAGCGTTAATCAAGGAGACTACGAGCAGTACTTC. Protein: CSVNQGDYEQYF.

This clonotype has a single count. CDR3 sequence: CASSDDLGQGAGAGYTF. DNA for the CDR3: TGTGCCAGCAGTGACGACCTAGGACAGGGTGCGGGGGCTGGCTACACCTTC. The chain links TRBV6-1 to TRBJ1-2; 8 nucleotides agree with TRBD1. This CDR3 has 17 residues. V lost 3 bases to trimming and J lost 7 bases; unmatched junction nucleotides: 16. Germline CDR1 MNHNS, CDR2 SASEGT.

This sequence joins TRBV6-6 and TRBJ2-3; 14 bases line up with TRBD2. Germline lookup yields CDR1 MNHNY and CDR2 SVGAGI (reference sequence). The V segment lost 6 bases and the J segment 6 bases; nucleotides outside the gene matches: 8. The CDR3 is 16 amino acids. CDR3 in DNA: TGTGCCAGCAGCCTGGGACTAGCGGGGGATCAGGATACGCAGTATTTT. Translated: CASSLGLAGDQDTQYF.

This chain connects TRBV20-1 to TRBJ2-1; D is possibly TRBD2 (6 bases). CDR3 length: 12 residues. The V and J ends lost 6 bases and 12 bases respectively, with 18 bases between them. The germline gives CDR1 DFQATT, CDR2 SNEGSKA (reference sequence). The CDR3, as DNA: TGCAGTGCCCGGGACTTCGGTCGGGGGCAGTTCTTC. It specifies CSARDFGRGQFF.

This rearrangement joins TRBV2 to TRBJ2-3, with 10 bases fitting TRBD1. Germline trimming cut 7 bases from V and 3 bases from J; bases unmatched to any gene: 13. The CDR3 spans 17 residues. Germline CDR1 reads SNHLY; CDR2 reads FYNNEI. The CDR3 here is CASNSGQGSEWTDTQYF. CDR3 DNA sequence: TGTGCCAGCAACTCGGGACAGGGGAGTGAGTGGACAGATACGCAGTATTTT.

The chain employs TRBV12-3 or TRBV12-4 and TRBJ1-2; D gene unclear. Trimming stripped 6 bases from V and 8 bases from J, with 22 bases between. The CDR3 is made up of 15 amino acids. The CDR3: CASSPGLMHPYGYTF. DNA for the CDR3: TGTGCCAGCAGCCCCGGGCTAATGCACCCTTACGGCTACACCTTC.